A single sample gave rise to the 18 T cell receptor beta chains below, sequenced in a study of cytomegalovirus exposure and HLA in healthy donors. The PCR used 60 Vbeta and 13 Jbeta primers. TCRdb keeps only in-frame clones here, not all; method: immunoSEQ multiplex PCR. The data show under 150,000 clones, 65% to 90% seen once. The sequencing sample was made of PBMCs. These receptors all come from a man aged 18-30 years in good health and CMV-seronegative.

This clone was seen a handful of times. V usage is TRBV30 and J usage is TRBJ1-1; 7 nucleotides match TRBD1. Looked up from germline, CDR1 is GTSNPN and CDR2 is SVGIG (reference sequence). There are 16 residues in the CDR3. V gave up 3 bases and J gave up 0 bases; unmatched junction bases: 10. CDR3 nucleotides: TGTGCCTGGAGATTTGTACAGGGGAGTGTGAACACTGAAGCTTTCTTT. Its translation: CAWRFVQGSVNTEAFF.

The V gene is TRBV29-1, the J gene TRBJ2-1, with no clear D. V shed 2 bases and J shed 4 bases, with 15 bases lying between them. The CDR3 has 15 amino acids. Per the germline V gene, CDR1 is SQVTM and CDR2 is ANQGSEA. The CDR3 DNA reads TGCAGCGTTGAAACGCAGAGGAATAGTTACAATGAGCAGTTCTTC. Its translation is CSVETQRNSYNEQFF.

This clone appeared once. J is TRBJ1-2 and V is TRBV7-8; no clear D gene. The CDR3 has 13 residues. Between the trimmed V and J ends, which lost 0 bases and 10 bases, there was a span of 12 bases. Germline V gives CDR1 SGHVS, CDR2 FQNEAQ. The CDR3 here is CASSLAEKAAYTF. CDR3 bases: TGTGCCAGCAGCTTAGCCGAAAAGGCGGCCTACACCTTC.

This sequence joins TRBV18 and TRBJ1-1; maybe TRBD1 (6 bases). CDR1 and CDR2 from the germline V gene are KGHSH and LQKENI. The CDR3 runs 15 residues. Trimming cost V 6 bases and J 0 bases, with 14 bases left between them. CDR3 sequence reads: CASSHRDIMNTEAFF. CDR3 in DNA: TGTGCCAGCTCTCACAGGGATATAATGAACACTGAAGCTTTCTTT.

This rearrangement joins TRBV28 to TRBJ2-2; 7 nucleotides agree with TRBD2. V lost 5 bases and J lost 2; bases outside the gene matches: 5. From germline, CDR1 is MDHEN and CDR2 SYDVKM. The CDR3 consists of 15 residues. The CDR3 is CASSREAGNTGELFF. The DNA for the CDR3 is TGTGCCAGCAGTCGGGAGGCGGGCAACACCGGGGAGCTGTTTTTT.

The chain uses TRBV7-2 and TRBJ2-3; 14 nucleotides line up with TRBD2. CDR1 is SGHTA and CDR2 is FQGNSA in the germline V gene. CDR3 length: 16 residues. J lost 11 bases, V lost 6 bases, and 13 bases had no gene match. The CDR3 protein is CASRAGGTSGGRKQYF. In DNA, the CDR3 is TGTGCCAGCAGGGCCGGTGGGACTAGCGGGGGTAGAAAGCAGTATTTT.

The chain combines TRBV6-1 with TRBJ2-3, with D tentatively TRBD2 (6 bases). With 6 bases removed from V and 4 bases from J, the gap between germline ends came to 14 bases. Germline CDR1 and CDR2: MNHNS and SASEGT. This CDR3 region has 14 residues. This CDR3 is CASSPAAGPDTQYF. In DNA, the CDR3 is TGTGCCAGCAGCCCGGCCGCGGGACCAGATACGCAGTATTTT.

The chain links TRBV6-6 to TRBJ1-2; 10 bases map to TRBD1. CDR3 size: 15 residues. V was pared by 2 bases and J by 7 bases, with 7 bases of the junction left unmatched. Germline CDR1 MNHNY, CDR2 SVGAGI (reference sequence). CDR3 bases: TGTGCCAGCAGTTACCCAAGACAGGGGGCAACTGGCTACACCTTC. It codes for CASSYPRQGATGYTF.

The rearrangement uses TRBV19 and TRBJ2-7; the match to TRBD2 covers 9 bases. Losses at the gene ends were 3 bases for V and 0 bases for J; bases not matched to a gene: 6. The CDR3 is 16 residues long. Per the germline V gene, CDR1 is LNHDA and CDR2 is SQIVND (reference sequence). This CDR3 is CASSMRAGGYSYEQYF. In DNA, the CDR3 is TGTGCCAGTAGTATGCGAGCGGGGGGATACTCCTACGAGCAGTACTTC.

The chain uses TRBV7-2 and TRBJ1-5; D may be TRBD1 (5 bases). The CDR3 consists of 17 residues. Germline V gene data show CDR1 as SGHTA and CDR2 as FQGNSA. Deletions cut 1 base from V and 0 bases from J, with 13 bases between. CDR3 loop: CASSLGQGGFSNQPQHF. CDR3 in DNA: TGTGCCAGCAGCTTAGGTCAGGGAGGGTTTAGCAATCAGCCCCAGCATTTT.

The V call is TRBV7-8, the J call TRBJ2-3, with 8 bases aligning to TRBD2. CDR1 and CDR2 from the germline V gene are SGHVS and FQNEAQ. V shed 0 bases and J 3 bases; nucleotides not matched to a gene: 5. The CDR3 has 16 residues. DNA for the CDR3: TGTGCCAGCAGCTTAGCTTCGAGCGGGGGAACAGATACGCAGTATTTT. It is translated as CASSLASSGGTDTQYF.

In regard to this clone: Germline is not matched at one junction end, which may reflect a read error. Different DNA sequences within this sample yield the same CDR3. This chain links TRBV11-2 with TRBJ1-1; no clear D gene. The CDR3 has 14 amino acids. The germline gives CDR1 SGHAT, CDR2 FQNNGV. As DNA, the CDR3 is TGTGCCAGCAGCGCGAGGGCCTTGAACACTGAAGCCTTCTTT. Translating gives CASSARALNTEAFF.

The chain has TRBV28 and TRBJ2-7; D unresolved. V was pared by 1 base and J by 7 bases, with 17 bases between. This CDR3 has 15 amino acids. The germline V gene encodes CDR1 MDHEN and CDR2 SYDVKM. This CDR3 reads CASSLSNLRMREQYF. CDR3 DNA: TGTGCCAGCAGTTTATCTAACCTGAGGATGAGAGAGCAGTACTTC.

The chain has TRBV6-6 and TRBJ1-6, with D possibly matching TRBD1 (5 bases). CDR1 MNHNY and CDR2 SVGAGI come from the germline V gene (reference sequence). Trimming pared 8 bases from V and 0 bases from J, leaving 14 bases between. The CDR3 sequence is 16 residues long. The CDR3 sequence is CASGRVGSSYNSPLHF. The CDR3 DNA reads as TGTGCCAGCGGCAGGGTGGGAAGCTCCTATAATTCACCCCTCCACTTT.

V is TRBV27 and J is TRBJ2-2; 8 bases line up with TRBD2. The CDR3 has 15 residues. Germline CDR1 MNHEY, CDR2 SMNVEV (reference sequence). The junction had 8 bases not matched to a gene; V was cut back by 5 bases and J by 6 bases. The CDR3 sequence: CASSTEPSGSGELFF. CDR3 DNA sequence: TGTGCCAGCAGTACCGAACCTAGCGGGTCCGGGGAGCTGTTTTTT.

The chain employs TRBV4-1 and TRBJ2-3; D gene uncertain. The V gene lost 1 base and the J gene lost 0 bases, with 11 bases spanning the gap. The CDR3 is 16 amino acids. Looked up from germline, CDR1 is MGHRA and CDR2 is YSYEKL. This CDR3 is CASSQVVTFSTDTQYF. The CDR3 coding sequence is TGCGCCAGCAGCCAAGTCGTAACTTTCAGCACAGATACGCAGTATTTT.

The CDR3 bases are TGTGCCAGCAGCTTAGGGCCAAGGGAGCCCCTCCACTTT. Protein product: CASSLGPREPLHF. The rearrangement links TRBV7-9 to TRBJ1-6; no reliable D call. The V gene lost 1 base and the J gene lost 13 bases, with 11 bases spanning the gap. The CDR3 consists of 13 residues. CDR1 and CDR2 (germline): SEHNR, FQNEAQ (reference sequence).

CDR3 residues: CAWSVLTGISPLHF. CDR3 DNA sequence: TGTGCCTGGAGTGTACTAACGGGAATTTCACCCCTCCACTTT. The J gene is TRBJ1-6, the V gene TRBV30; D is unresolved. Per the germline V gene, CDR1 is GTSNPN and CDR2 is SVGIG (reference sequence). V lost 0 bases, J lost 9 bases, and 12 bases lay in between. The CDR3 runs to 14 residues.